The 26 T cell receptor beta chains below come from one sample, sequenced in a study of T cells in Graves' hyperthyroidism and ophthalmopathy. Amplification of TCR beta CDR3 regions used RNA as the template. First-round RT-PCR with HTBI primers amplified the TCR CDR3 region. TCRdb re-derived calls from the multiplex PCR reads in MiXCR, one entry per CDR3 protein. This sample carries approximately 630,000 distinct CDR3 sequences, roughly 15% of them seen once, and the ten largest clones take 3% to 4%. Sequenced sample: blood. The receptors stem from a woman in her twenties or thirties with Graves' hyperthyroidism.

Turning to this clonotype: This sequence may be a read error, since a much larger clone differs from it by one base. The V gene is TRBV30, the J gene TRBJ2-2, with 8 bases aligning to TRBD2. The length of the CDR3 is 19 residues. J lost 0 bases, V lost 4 bases, and 16 bases had no gene match. Germline lookup yields CDR1 GTSNPN and CDR2 SVGIG (reference sequence). The DNA for the CDR3 is TGTGCCTGGAACAGACCGAGGGCTAGCGGGCGGACGAACACCGGGGAGCTGTTTTTT. This codes for CAWNRPRASGRTNTGELFF.

This clonotype showed up just a few times. The chain carries TRBV27 and TRBJ2-7; no reliable D call. The CDR3 covers 15 residues. The V gene's germline CDR1 is MNHEY and CDR2 SMNVEV (reference sequence). V dropped 0 bases and J dropped 2 bases, with 11 bases sitting between them. The CDR3 DNA sequence: TGTGCCAGCAGTTTATCGCTAGATAGTCCCTACGAGCAGTACTTC. Translation gives CASSLSLDSPYEQYF.

This clonotype was observed at least ten times. The rearrangement uses TRBV20-1 and TRBJ2-7; TRBD2 matches at 7 bases. With 3 bases clipped from V and 4 bases from J, the junction kept 9 bases outside the gene matches. CDR3 length: 14 amino acids. CDR1 DFQATT and CDR2 SNEGSKA come from the germline V gene (reference sequence). CDR3 region: CSASPRTRFYEQYF. The CDR3 DNA reads TGCAGTGCTAGCCCCCGGACTAGATTTTACGAGCAGTACTTC.

The rearrangement joins TRBV24-1 to TRBJ2-1; 7 nucleotides match TRBD1. The CDR3 covers 13 residues. Looked up from germline, CDR1 is KGHDR and CDR2 is SFDVKD. J lost 6 bases, V lost 4 bases, and 2 bases had no gene match. In DNA form, the CDR3 reads TGTGCCACCAGTGAGCCAGGGGGCAATGAGCAGTTCTTC. Translating gives CATSEPGGNEQFF.

This clonotype has a count of ten or more. The V call is TRBV27, the J call TRBJ1-1; D uncertain. With 2 bases removed from V and 1 base from J, the gap between germline ends came to 11 bases. The CDR3 is made up of 15 amino acids. Looked up from germline, CDR1 is MNHEY and CDR2 is SMNVEV (reference sequence). The CDR3 is CASSLVGLSNTEAFF. As DNA, the CDR3 is TGTGCCAGCAGTTTAGTCGGACTGTCGAACACTGAAGCTTTCTTT.

This clonotype was seen repeatedly, ten times or more. The rearrangement links TRBV20-1 to TRBJ2-1; D is tentatively TRBD1 or TRBD2 (5 bases each). The CDR3 spans 13 residues. Germline assignment: CDR1 DFQATT and CDR2 SNEGSKA (reference sequence). Trimming took off 2 bases at V and 9 bases at J, with 14 bases between the two ends. Here the CDR3 reads CSARPGTSGEQFF. The DNA for the CDR3 is TGCAGTGCTAGACCGGGGACGTCGGGTGAGCAGTTCTTC.

This clonotype was recorded at least ten times. The chain links TRBV30 to TRBJ2-3; weak D call: TRBD1 (5 bases). The V end lost 7 bases, the J end lost 4 bases, and 18 bases lay between the germline ends. CDR3 length equals 14 residues. Germline V lookup: CDR1 GTSNPN, CDR2 SVGIG (reference sequence). The CDR3 nucleotides are TGTGCCTCTCCTCAAAGGGGAAGGGCAGATACGCAGTATTTT. It specifies CASPQRGRADTQYF.

This clonotype was counted a few times. V is TRBV6-1 and J is TRBJ1-5; maybe TRBD1 (5 bases). Trimming pared 6 bases from V and 2 bases from J, leaving 14 bases between. This CDR3 is built from 15 residues. Looked up from germline, CDR1 is MNHNS and CDR2 is SASEGT. DNA for the CDR3: TGTGCCAGCAGCCCACCGGGGGAGGGCAATCAGCCCCAGCATTTT. Translation gives CASSPPGEGNQPQHF.

This clonotype showed up many times. The V call is TRBV12-3 or TRBV12-4, the J call TRBJ2-1; 7 bases match TRBD2. The CDR3 runs to 16 residues. The trim removed 3 bases at V and 6 bases at J, leaving 11 bases unmatched. The CDR3 sequence: CASSFFVSGPANEQFF. The CDR3 DNA sequence: TGTGCCAGCAGTTTTTTTGTTAGCGGGCCGGCCAATGAGCAGTTCTTC.

This clonotype was observed at least ten times. The rearrangement uses TRBV29-1 and TRBJ2-3; 7 nucleotides align to TRBD1. CDR3 length equals 17 residues. Trimming took 6 bases from V and 4 from J; bases not matched to a gene: 19. The germline gives CDR1 SQVTM, CDR2 ANQGSEA. The CDR3 here is CSVSLGQPGRSADTQYF. In nucleotides, the CDR3 is TGCAGCGTCTCGTTGGGACAGCCTGGAAGGAGCGCAGATACGCAGTATTTT.

This clonotype was found many times. V and J are TRBV28 and TRBJ1-2; D might be TRBD1 (6 bases). V was trimmed by 6 bases and J by 8 bases, leaving 22 bases between them. The CDR3 consists of 15 residues. CDR1 and CDR2 (germline): MDHEN, SYDVKM. This CDR3 reads CASRYGSGGNTGYTF. The CDR3 DNA reads TGTGCCAGCAGATACGGTAGTGGGGGCAATACGGGCTACACCTTC.

This clonotype has at least ten counts. The chain links TRBV28 to TRBJ2-7, with a tentative D call TRBD2 (6 bases). The CDR3 extends over 13 amino acids. The V end was cut by 8 bases, the J end by 0 bases, with 11 bases between. Germline V gives CDR1 MDHEN, CDR2 SYDVKM. The CDR3 spells CASCQRASYEQYF. The CDR3 DNA is TGTGCCAGCTGCCAGCGGGCCTCCTACGAGCAGTACTTC.

This clonotype was counted a few times. The junction does not match germline at one end; this may be a read error. The chain employs TRBV28 and TRBJ2-5, with D possibly matching TRBD1 (6 bases). Germline CDR1 is MDHEN and CDR2 is SYDVKM. This CDR3 contains 15 residues. For the CDR3, the DNA is TGTGCCAGCATCCCGAGGGGGAGCCTACAAGAGGCCCAGTACTTC. This gives the protein CASIPRGSLQEAQYF.

The gene calls are TRBV18 and TRBJ2-7; D is perhaps TRBD2 (5 bases). The CDR3 spans 16 residues. The V and J ends lost 0 bases and 0 bases respectively, with 12 bases between them. Germline-derived CDR1 and CDR2 are KGHSH and LQKENI. The CDR3 reads CASSPPGISASYEQYF. The CDR3 DNA is TGTGCCAGCTCACCACCGGGAATTAGCGCCTCCTACGAGCAGTACTTC.

The V call is TRBV15, the J call TRBJ1-6; D ambiguous. Trimming cost V 5 bases and J 6 bases, with 5 bases left between them. The germline V gene encodes CDR1 LNHNV and CDR2 YYDKDF (reference sequence). This CDR3 comprises 12 residues. This CDR3 is CATSGRNSPLHF. The CDR3 region has the DNA TGTGCCACCAGCGGCCGTAATTCACCCCTCCACTTT.

This clonotype has at least ten counts. The chain uses TRBV30 and TRBJ1-1; no firm D call. The CDR3 runs to 14 residues. CDR1 and CDR2 from the germline V gene are GTSNPN and SVGIG (reference sequence). V lost 0 bases to trimming and J lost 11 bases, with 19 bases between them. The CDR3 DNA follows: TGTGCCTGGAGTGTGGATCGTGGGATAGTTCGGGCTTTCTTT. Translation gives CAWSVDRGIVRAFF.

V gene TRBV9 combines with J gene TRBJ2-6; D ambiguous. The germline V gene encodes CDR1 SGDLS and CDR2 YYNGEE. The CDR3 runs 17 residues. V lost 0 bases to trimming and J lost 0 bases, with 10 bases between them. CDR3 loop: CASSVEKRPSGANVLTF. CDR3 in DNA: TGTGCCAGCAGCGTAGAAAAGAGACCCTCTGGGGCCAACGTCCTGACTTTC.

The sample holds many counts of this clonotype. The V and J genes are TRBV7-2 and TRBJ2-1; 10 bases agree with TRBD2. From germline, CDR1 is SGHTA and CDR2 FQGNSA. The V segment lost 2 bases and the J segment 7 bases; nucleotides outside the gene matches: 5. The CDR3 is 15 residues long. The CDR3 is CASSLTAGGRNEQFF. The DNA of the CDR3 is TGTGCCAGCAGCTTAACAGCGGGAGGGAGAAATGAGCAGTTCTTC.

There are a few counts of this clonotype. The chain employs TRBV2 and TRBJ1-4; D is undetermined. Trimming took off 6 bases at V and 1 base at J, with 6 bases between the two ends. CDR1 SNHLY and CDR2 FYNNEI come from the germline V gene. This CDR3 region has 13 residues. The CDR3 protein is CASRGRTNEKLFF. CDR3 bases: TGTGCCAGCAGGGGCCGAACTAATGAAAAACTGTTTTTT. Based on the CDR3 plus reference TRBV2 and TRBJ1-4, the full variable domain is EPEVTQTPSHQVTQMGQEVILRCVPISNHLYFYWYRQILGQKVEFLVSFYNNEISEKSEIFDDQFSVERPDGSNFTLKIRSTKLEDSAMYFCASRGRTNEKLFFGSGTQLSVL.

The rearrangement joins TRBV5-1 to TRBJ1-4; D is unresolved. V lost 5 bases, J lost 0 bases, and 5 bases lay in between. Germline values: CDR1 SGHRS, CDR2 YFSETQ. The CDR3 has 13 amino acids. This CDR3 is CASRYSTNEKLFF. CDR3 DNA: TGCGCCAGCAGATACTCAACTAATGAAAAACTGTTTTTT.

The chain recombines TRBV18 with TRBJ2-3; 12 nucleotides agree with TRBD1. The CDR3 spans 17 residues. V shed 2 bases, J shed 6 bases, and the junction held 9 bases outside the gene matches. Germline V gives CDR1 KGHSH, CDR2 LQKENI. CDR3 DNA: TGTGCCAGCTCACCATCTACGGGGACAGGGGGCGCGGATACGCAGTATTTT. Amino acids: CASSPSTGTGGADTQYF.

The chain has TRBV6-1 and TRBJ2-7, with 9 bases lining up with TRBD1. Germline V gene lookup returns CDR1 MNHNS and CDR2 SASEGT. The CDR3 runs to 15 residues. V trimming: 3 bases; J trimming: 5 bases; junction bases outside the gene matches: 8. CDR3 amino acids: CASSDTDGTGHEQYF. The DNA of the CDR3 is TGTGCCAGCAGTGATACTGACGGGACAGGGCACGAGCAGTACTTC.

The chain is built from TRBV6-9 and TRBJ2-1, with D unresolved. V gave up 4 bases and J gave up 11 bases, with 9 bases separating them. The CDR3 runs 11 residues. Germline V gene data show CDR1 as MNHGY and CDR2 as SVAAGI. The CDR3 region has the DNA TGTGCCAGCAGTTTCCCGACTCAGCAGTTCTTC. Protein sequence: CASSFPTQQFF.

The chain recombines TRBV7-3 with TRBJ1-6; D might be TRBD1 (6 bases). CDR3 length: 13 residues. Germline CDR1 and CDR2: SGHTA and FQGTGA. V lost 5 bases and J 7 bases, leaving 9 bases between the germline ends. CDR3 residues: CASSVQGNSPLHF. The CDR3, as DNA: TGTGCCAGCAGCGTCCAGGGGAATTCACCCCTCCACTTT. Filled out from reference TRBV7-3 and TRBJ1-6, the complete variable domain reads GAGVSQTPSNKVTEKGKYVELRCDPISGHTALYWYRQSLGQGPEFLIYFQGTGAADDSGLPNDRFFAVRPEGSVSTLKIQRTERGDSAVYLCASSVQGNSPLHFGNGTRLTVT.

The chain couples TRBV20-1 to TRBJ2-4; TRBD2 is a possible D gene (6 bases). Trimming pared 1 base from V and 4 bases from J, leaving 11 bases between. The length of the CDR3 is 14 residues. Germline CDR1 DFQATT, CDR2 SNEGSKA (reference sequence). The CDR3 DNA follows: TGCAGTGCTAGAGTAGTAGCGGCTAAAAACATTCAGTACTTC. It codes for CSARVVAAKNIQYF.

At least ten counts were recorded for this clonotype. The chain carries TRBV29-1 and TRBJ1-2; possibly TRBD1 for D (6 bases). The CDR3 has 10 amino acids. Trimming took off 4 bases at V and 6 bases at J, with 6 bases between the two ends. The germline V gene has CDR1 SQVTM and CDR2 ANQGSEA. The CDR3 here is CSVAGDGYTF. CDR3 nucleotide sequence: TGCAGCGTTGCAGGGGATGGCTACACCTTC.